This T cell receptor (beta chain) was captured by sequencing in a study of regulatory T cells in long-lasting Graves disease. Study-level results: Repertoires from persistent disease leaned toward TRBV28, TRBJ1-2 and TRBJ2-5.

Germline CDR1 is DFQATT and CDR2 is SNEGSKA (reference sequence). Trimming pared 4 bases from V and 1 base from J, leaving 9 bases between. This CDR3 has 13 amino acids. This clonotype was picked up a small number of times. Its specificity is not known. Time point noted: newly diagnosed GD, antithyroid drugs for less than 3 months. The TCR library was made from RNA that had been extracted from PBMCs in TRIzol. The patients included were those that came from an endocrinology department in Xi'an, China. Both iRepertoire HTBI primers and Arm-PCR of CDR3 regions were used to build the TCR beta libraries. TCRdb called the multiplex PCR reads again in MiXCR, with one record for every CDR3 protein. The sample lists around 500,000 distinct CDR3 sequences; about 11% were seen once. A further study also used this sample, focusing on T cells in Graves' hyperthyroidism and ophthalmopathy.

The chain links TRBV20-1 to TRBJ2-3; D is perhaps TRBD2 (6 bases). The specimen was peripheral blood mononuclear cells (PBMCs), collected at new diagnosis, from a patient treated with antithyroid drugs. The TCR originated in a woman aged 25-40 years with Graves disease. The CDR3 spells CSATSGGTDTQYF. The CDR3 region has the DNA TGCAGTGCTACGTCGGGAGGCACAGATACGCAGTATTTT.